This entry features one T cell receptor beta chain sequence. Its matching antigen is unknown. Germline lookup yields CDR1 SGDLS and CDR2 YYNGEE. The CDR3 is 15 residues long. V was cut by 3 bases and J by 3 bases, with 15 bases left in between. These data come from a study of Ad26.COV2.S vaccination and SARS-CoV-2 variants. Only in-frame clones appear in the TCRdb table, and some are missing; sequencing was by immunoSEQ multiplex PCR. The sample includes about 350,000 clones, roughly nine tenths seen only once; the top ten take 3.9%. Whole-study results and caveats: There was reportedly substantial breadth in spike-specific CD8+ and CD4+ T cell responses after vaccination. Placebo recipients trailed vaccine recipients in spike-specific TCR breadth. There was a possibility that the TCR breadth and depth analyses underestimated total T cell responses. Recipients of vaccine and of placebo showed similar breadth of their non-spike TCR repertoires.

J is TRBJ1-2 and V is TRBV9; TRBD1 might be the D (6 bases). The clonotype was recovered from a human donor who had recovered from COVID-19. Sequences were derived from peripheral blood, sampled after recovery from COVID-19. CDR3 residues: CASSGQTGYDYGYTF. DNA for the CDR3: TGTGCCAGCAGCGGGCAAACAGGGTATGACTATGGCTACACCTTC.